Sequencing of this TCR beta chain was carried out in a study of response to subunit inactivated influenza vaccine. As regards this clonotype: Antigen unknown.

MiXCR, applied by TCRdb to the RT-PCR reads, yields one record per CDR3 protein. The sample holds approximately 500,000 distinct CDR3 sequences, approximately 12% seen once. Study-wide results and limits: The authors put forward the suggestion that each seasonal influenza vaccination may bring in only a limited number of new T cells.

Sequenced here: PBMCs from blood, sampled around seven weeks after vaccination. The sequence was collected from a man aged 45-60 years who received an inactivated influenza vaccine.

The CDR3 nucleotides read TGTGCCAGCAGCTCCCCTGGGCTTATTAACACCGGGGAGCTGTTTTTT. This codes for CASSSPGLINTGELFF. The V call is TRBV21-1, the J call TRBJ2-2; the listed D gene, TRBD1, was not tested against the DNA. TRBV21-1 has pseudogene status. The CDR3 is 16 amino acids.